Listed here are 16 T cell receptor beta chains from one sample, sequenced in a study of T-cell reconstitution after alpha-beta-depleted transplantation in children. As it was prepared, the TCRbeta library received unique molecular identifiers. TCRdb passed the PCR reads through MiXCR, listing each CDR3 protein once. Altogether some 840,000 distinct CDR3 sequences are present, less than 20% being singletons, with the ten largest covering 5%. The specimen was PBMCs, mostly from graft donor cells, collected 360 days after TCRalphabeta/CD19-depleted stem cell transplant. The receptor set was obtained from a male patient aged 10 to 17 who had a stem cell transplant for acute lymphoblastic leukemia, so the T cells may come from the graft donor.

This clonotype showed up just a few times. V is TRBV21-1 and J is TRBJ2-1; TRBD1, as called in the table, went unchecked against the DNA. TRBV21-1 is a listed pseudogene. This CDR3 region has 15 residues. For the CDR3, the DNA is TGTGCCAGCGTTAGGCCGGGAATGGGCCTCAATGAGCAGTTCTTC. Protein sequence: CASVRPGMGLNEQFF.

As for this clonotype: The final CDR3 position lacks the conserved phenylalanine or tryptophan, pointing to a likely read error. The chain recombines TRBV12-3 or TRBV12-4 with TRBJ2-1; 9 bases are shared with TRBD1. The CDR3 contains 13 residues. Unmatched junction bases numbered 3, after V lost 5 bases and J lost 7 bases. The DNA of the CDR3 is TGTGCCAGCAGTCCCGACAGGGGGAATGAGCAGTTCTTG. It is translated as CASSPDRGNEQFL.

The table lists this clonotype with a few counts. The chain uses TRBV5-1 and TRBJ2-7; the D gene is possibly TRBD2 (6 bases). The CDR3 runs 16 residues. CDR1 and CDR2 (germline): SGHRS, YFSETQ. V lost 0 bases, J lost 2 bases, and 15 bases lay in between. The CDR3: CASSLVVWEATYEQYF. The CDR3 nucleotides are TGCGCCAGCAGCTTGGTGGTCTGGGAGGCAACCTACGAGCAGTACTTC.

The chain combines TRBV5-1 with TRBJ2-3, with a tentative D call TRBD2 (5 bases). Germline loops: CDR1 SGHRS, CDR2 YFSETQ. This CDR3 is 15 amino acids long. Trimming cost V 1 base and J 2 bases, with 11 bases left between them. The CDR3, as DNA: TGCGCCAGCAGCTTGTTTGGGAGTTTCACAGATACGCAGTATTTT. It translates to CASSLFGSFTDTQYF.

For this clonotype: The junction does not match germline at one end; this may be a read error. The chain uses TRBV5-1 and TRBJ2-7; D not certain. The J call may be faulty, since TRBJ2-1 better matches the DNA end. This CDR3 region has 8 residues. The germline CDR1 and CDR2 sequences are SGHRS and YFSETQ. Here the CDR3 reads CTSREQFF. CDR3 coding DNA: TGCACCAGCAGGGAGCAGTTCTTC.

There are many counts of this clonotype. The chain carries TRBV7-8 and TRBJ2-6, with D uncertain. Trimming shortened V by 7 bases and J by 1 base, and 8 bases separated the two germline ends. There are 14 residues in the CDR3. CDR1 SGHVS and CDR2 FQNEAQ come from the germline V gene. CDR3 in DNA: TGTGCCAGCATCGTAGGGTCTGGGGCCAACGTCCTGACTTTC. Its translation is CASIVGSGANVLTF.

The J gene is TRBJ2-5, the V gene TRBV5-6; 8 bases align to TRBD2. There are 15 residues in the CDR3. The germline V gene encodes CDR1 SGHDT and CDR2 YYEEEE. Trimming cost V 6 bases and J 3 bases; bases outside gene matches: 10. DNA for the CDR3: TGTGCCAGCAATGCTTGGGGAGCGGGAGAAGAGACCCAGTACTTC. It encodes CASNAWGAGEETQYF.

The chain combines TRBV2 with TRBJ1-2, with 7 nucleotides matching TRBD1. V shed 3 bases, J shed 6 bases, and the junction held 7 bases outside the gene matches. The CDR3 has 14 residues. Germline V CDR1 and CDR2: SNHLY, FYNNEI. The DNA of the CDR3 is TGTGCCAGCAGTGATTGGACAGGAATCGATGGCTACACCTTC. Translation: CASSDWTGIDGYTF.

This rearrangement joins TRBV6-2 or TRBV6-3 to TRBJ2-1; 11 nucleotides match TRBD2. Looked up from germline, CDR1 is MNHEY and CDR2 is SVGEGT. This CDR3 contains 17 residues. V lost 6 bases to trimming and J lost 9 bases; unmatched junction nucleotides: 16. The CDR3 reads CASRLWLAGGPEGEQFF. CDR3 DNA sequence: TGTGCCAGCAGGCTCTGGCTAGCGGGAGGCCCTGAAGGTGAGCAGTTCTTC.

This chain links TRBV5-1 with TRBJ1-2, with D tentatively TRBD1 (6 bases). Germline CDR1 and CDR2: SGHRS and YFSETQ. V lost 4 bases and J 6 bases, leaving 25 bases between the germline ends. This CDR3 region has 17 residues. The CDR3 reads CASSPTYFLQGVDGYTF. Here the CDR3 DNA reads TGCGCCAGCAGCCCGACTTACTTTTTACAGGGTGTCGATGGCTACACCTTC.

This clonotype was detected only a few times. The chain employs TRBV2 and TRBJ1-2; no firm D call. The germline V gene encodes CDR1 SNHLY and CDR2 FYNNEI. V was clipped by 5 bases and J by 3 bases, with 7 bases between them. CDR3 length: 12 residues. The CDR3 region is CASSHRHYGYTF. The CDR3, as DNA: TGTGCCAGCAGTCACAGACACTATGGCTACACCTTC.

This clonotype has ten or more counts. At one of its ends the junction is not consistent with the germline gene, which may arise from a read error. V and J are TRBV5-1 and TRBJ2-7, with TRBD1 as a possible D gene (6 bases). Germline V CDR1 and CDR2: SGHRS, YFSETQ. The CDR3 spans 14 residues. CDR3 amino acids: CASSLAGTTYEQYF. DNA of the CDR3: TGTGCCAGCAGTTTAGCCGGGACAACTTACGAGCAGTACTTC.

The CDR3 is CSAPTLAGSYEQYF. CDR3 nucleotide sequence: TGCAGTGCCCCGACCTTAGCGGGGTCCTACGAGCAGTACTTC. The chain employs TRBV20-1 and TRBJ2-7; 8 bases align to TRBD2. CDR1 is DFQATT, CDR2 SNEGSKA, per germline (reference sequence). V lost 6 bases and J lost 1; bases outside the gene matches: 8. This CDR3 contains 14 residues.

Only a few counts were recorded for this clonotype. The chain uses TRBV4-1 and TRBJ2-3, with D possibly being TRBD1 (5 bases). Germline V gives CDR1 MGHRA, CDR2 YSYEKL. The CDR3 is 12 amino acids. Trimming took 3 bases from V and 8 from J, leaving 9 bases between them. The DNA for the CDR3 is TGCGCCAGCAGCCACAGGGAAAGTACGCAGTATTTT. Protein product: CASSHRESTQYF.

This clonotype was seen at least ten times. The gene calls are TRBV12-3 or TRBV12-4 and TRBJ2-7; perhaps TRBD1 as D (6 bases). The CDR3 is 13 residues long. The germline V and J ends were trimmed by 7 bases and 6 bases, with 16 bases remaining between them. The CDR3 reads CASTYRVVSEQYF. CDR3 nucleotides: TGTGCCAGCACATACAGGGTTGTCTCCGAGCAGTACTTC.

V usage is TRBV2 and J usage is TRBJ2-7; D is undetermined. There are 12 residues in the CDR3. Germline lookup yields CDR1 SNHLY and CDR2 FYNNEI. Trimming pared 5 bases from V and 4 bases from J, leaving 9 bases between. The DNA of the CDR3 is TGTGCCAGCAGTCGGGTCCTGTACGAGCAGTACTTC. Its translation: CASSRVLYEQYF.